The 3 T cell receptor beta chains below all came from one sample that was sequenced in a study of T cell responses to AZD1222 COVID-19 vaccine. This table comes from immunoSEQ multiplex PCR, and its TCRdb copy is limited to in-frame clones, with some not included. The sample lists about 82,000 clones, more than 90% occurring once. The sequencing used peripheral blood, collected on day 0 of AZD1222 vaccination. The receptors derive from an adult in good health.

The gene calls are TRBV5-1 and TRBJ1-1; TRBD1 aligns across 9 bases. CDR3 length: 14 residues. V lost 4 bases and J lost 4; bases outside the gene matches: 5. Germline V gene lookup returns CDR1 SGHRS and CDR2 YFSETQ. The CDR3: CASSGGQGGTEAFF. CDR3 DNA: TGCGCCAGCAGCGGGGGACAGGGCGGCACTGAAGCTTTCTTT.

The chain is built from TRBV7-8 and TRBJ2-5, with 11 bases fitting TRBD2. Looked up from germline, CDR1 is SGHVS and CDR2 is FQNEAQ. V trimming: 5 bases; J trimming: 5 bases; junction bases outside the gene matches: 16. The CDR3 runs to 18 residues. CDR3 sequence reads: CASSPQLAGGLTTETQYF. DNA for the CDR3: TGTGCCAGCAGCCCCCAATTAGCGGGGGGGCTTACTACGGAGACCCAGTACTTC.

V and J are TRBV12-3 or TRBV12-4 and TRBJ1-1, with unresolved D. V dropped 2 bases and J dropped 0 bases, with 4 bases sitting between them. The CDR3 length is 13 residues. The DNA for the CDR3 is TGTGCCAGCAGTTTATACCTGAACACTGAAGCTTTCTTT. Amino acids: CASSLYLNTEAFF.